This T cell receptor (beta chain) was identified in a study of T cell responses to AZD1222 COVID-19 vaccine. Regarding the study as a whole: Baseline serology detected seropositivity in only a handful of AZD1222 recipients. As reported, nearly half of all spike-specific TCRs target variant regions that are unmutated. Across spike, vaccine-associated CD4 TCRs were found, dominant at 160-218 and 743-854.

The CDR3 loop spans 13 amino acids. V was clipped by 5 bases and J by 8 bases, with 15 bases between them. Germline CDR1 and CDR2: SGHNT and YENEEA. The assay was immunoSEQ multiplex PCR, and TCRdb's table has in-frame clones only and misses some. The profile covers 150,000 or so clones, with 91% appearing a single time and 1.4% taken by the ten largest. With respect to this clone: Its antigen remains unidentified.

This TCR came from an adult in good health. This rearrangement joins TRBV11-3 to TRBJ1-2, with D possibly being TRBD1 (5 bases). The sample in question was peripheral blood, obtained on day 0 of AZD1222 vaccination. The CDR3 region is CASSPEGTRGYTF. The CDR3 nucleotides are TGTGCCAGCAGCCCTGAAGGGACGCGAGGCTACACCTTC.